The 21 T cell receptor beta chains below all came from one sample that was sequenced in a study of blood T cell repertoires in COVID-19. Libraries were prepared by immunoSEQ multiplex PCR; TCRdb keeps only in-frame clonotypes and omits some of them. This table holds 150,000 to 200,000 clones, roughly 73% found once. Sequencing was done on a sample of peripheral blood. Receptor source: a woman over 75 with active or convalescent COVID-19.

V gene TRBV28 combines with J gene TRBJ1-5; 7 bases fit TRBD1. CDR1 MDHEN and CDR2 SYDVKM come from the germline V gene. V was clipped by 2 bases and J by 2 bases; unmatched bases: 3. The CDR3 consists of 15 residues. The CDR3 sequence is CASSLPTGGNQPQHF. The CDR3 nucleotides are TGTGCCAGCAGTTTACCCACAGGGGGCAATCAGCCCCAGCATTTT.

The chain joins TRBV27 to TRBJ1-1; D remains ambiguous. Germline CDR1 reads MNHEY; CDR2 reads SMNVEV (reference sequence). V dropped 6 bases and J dropped 5 bases, with 16 bases sitting between them. CDR3 length: 14 amino acids. DNA for the CDR3: TGTGCCAGCAGCTTTGCCCGGCGAGGAACTGAAGCTTTCTTT. Protein sequence: CASSFARRGTEAFF.

V is TRBV11-2 and J is TRBJ2-5, with 7 bases matching TRBD1. The V segment lost 2 bases and the J segment 7 bases; nucleotides outside the gene matches: 4. Per the germline V gene, CDR1 is SGHAT and CDR2 is FQNNGV. This CDR3 is 13 amino acids long. The CDR3 region is CASSLFEGATQYF. DNA for the CDR3: TGTGCCAGCAGCTTATTCGAGGGGGCGACCCAGTACTTC.

The gene calls are TRBV4-1 and TRBJ1-4; tentatively, D is TRBD1 (5 bases). The V gene's germline CDR1 is MGHRA and CDR2 YSYEKL. This CDR3 comprises 16 residues. The V and J ends lost 1 base and 6 bases respectively, with 15 bases between them. As DNA, the CDR3 is TGCGCCAGCAGCCAAGCTTTTGGGGCAGACGATGAAAAACTGTTTTTT. Translating gives CASSQAFGADDEKLFF.

The V and J genes are TRBV9 and TRBJ2-3; tentatively, D is TRBD2 (7 bases). CDR3 size: 17 residues. Looked up from germline, CDR1 is SGDLS and CDR2 is YYNGEE. V was cut by 1 base and J by 0 bases, with 15 bases left in between. CDR3 amino acids: CASSVLAGASSTDTQYF. CDR3 in DNA: TGTGCCAGCAGCGTATTGGCGGGGGCCTCTAGCACAGATACGCAGTATTTT.

This chain uses TRBV10-3 with TRBJ2-7; D is possibly TRBD2 (6 bases). Germline loops: CDR1 ENHRY, CDR2 SYGVKD. This CDR3 region has 13 residues. V was shortened by 3 bases and J by 6 bases, with 12 bases between the two germline ends. The DNA of the CDR3 is TGTGCCATCAGTGAATTTGGAGGGGCCGAGCAGTACTTC. Amino acids: CAISEFGGAEQYF.

V usage is TRBV30 and J usage is TRBJ2-7; 10 bases map to TRBD2. The CDR3 has 14 residues. CDR1 and CDR2 from the germline V gene are GTSNPN and SVGIG (reference sequence). V shed 2 bases, J shed 4 bases, and the junction held 5 bases outside the gene matches. This CDR3 is CAWSRLAGEYEQYF. In nucleotides, the CDR3 is TGTGCCTGGAGTCGCCTAGCGGGGGAGTACGAGCAGTACTTC.

J is TRBJ2-7 and V is TRBV10-3; a possible D gene is TRBD2 (6 bases). The germline V and J ends were trimmed by 2 bases and 6 bases, with 20 bases remaining between them. There are 16 residues in the CDR3. Looked up from germline, CDR1 is ENHRY and CDR2 is SYGVKD. CDR3 in DNA: TGTGCCATCAGTGAGACCAAACGGGCGGGGTATGTCGAGCAGTACTTC. Encoded protein: CAISETKRAGYVEQYF.

This rearrangement joins TRBV7-9 to TRBJ1-6; 7 nucleotides line up with TRBD1. Germline V CDR1 and CDR2: SEHNR, FQNEAQ (reference sequence). Unmatched junction bases numbered 7, after V lost 1 base and J lost 7 bases. The CDR3 is 16 amino acids. This CDR3 reads CASSLGGTAENSPLHF. CDR3 nucleotides: TGTGCCAGCAGCTTAGGAGGGACAGCGGAAAATTCACCCCTCCACTTT.

This sequence joins TRBV5-5 and TRBJ1-3; D call uncertain. Germline V gives CDR1 SGHKS, CDR2 YYEKEE (reference sequence). The V end was cut by 5 bases, the J end by 0 bases, with 6 bases between. The CDR3 runs 13 residues. The CDR3 loop is CASSRSSGNTIYF. The CDR3 coding sequence is TGTGCCAGCAGTAGGAGCTCTGGAAACACCATATATTTT.

Points on this clone: Other DNA sequences in this sample translate to the same CDR3. This chain connects TRBV7-2 to TRBJ2-1; the match to TRBD2 covers 12 bases. With 2 bases clipped from V and 2 bases from J, the junction kept 1 base outside the gene matches. This CDR3 has 16 residues. The V gene's germline CDR1 is SGHTA and CDR2 FQGNSA. CDR3 in DNA: TGTGCCAGCAGCTTAACTAGCGGGGGGACCTACAATGAGCAGTTCTTC. Translation: CASSLTSGGTYNEQFF.

The genes are TRBV28 and TRBJ1-6; TRBD1 might be the D (5 bases). This CDR3 has 16 amino acids. Germline V gene lookup returns CDR1 MDHEN and CDR2 SYDVKM. Trimming pared 3 bases from V and 7 bases from J, leaving 16 bases between. Written as DNA, the CDR3 is TGTGCCAGCAGTTTGTGGCAGGGAAACACCAATTCACCCCTCCACTTT. Protein: CASSLWQGNTNSPLHF.

The chain is built from TRBV3-1 (or the pseudogene TRBV3-2) and TRBJ1-1; D call uncertain. Trimming stripped 3 bases from V and 4 bases from J, with 12 bases between. The CDR3 is 14 residues long. Germline CDR1 is LGHDT and CDR2 is YNNKEL (reference sequence). The CDR3 reads CASSHDPRATEAFF. DNA of the CDR3: TGTGCCAGCAGCCATGACCCGCGGGCCACTGAAGCTTTCTTT.

The chain links TRBV4-2 to TRBJ1-3, with D unresolved. Germline-derived CDR1 and CDR2 are LGHNA and YNFKEQ. This CDR3 comprises 15 residues. Trimming cost V 0 bases and J 4 bases, with 10 bases left between them. CDR3 sequence (DNA): TGTGCCAGCAGCCAAGATTGGAGTGCAGGAAACACCATATATTTT. Protein product: CASSQDWSAGNTIYF.

The V gene is TRBV5-1, the J gene TRBJ1-1, with TRBD1 as a possible D gene (5 bases). CDR1 and CDR2 from the germline V gene are SGHRS and YFSETQ. Deletions cut 3 bases from V and 1 base from J, with 13 bases between. The CDR3 totals 15 residues. The CDR3 DNA reads TGCGCCAGCAGCTCTTCGGGACTTTCGAACACTGAAGCTTTCTTT. This sequence encodes CASSSSGLSNTEAFF.

The chain uses TRBV27 and TRBJ2-7, with 11 bases that match TRBD1. The germline gives CDR1 MNHEY, CDR2 SMNVEV (reference sequence). The CDR3 is 14 amino acids. V lost 5 bases to trimming and J lost 3 bases; unmatched junction nucleotides: 3. Here the CDR3 DNA reads TGTGCCAGCAGTGAGGGACAGGGGGACTACGAGCAGTACTTC. As protein: CASSEGQGDYEQYF.

This clone was seen once. The V gene is TRBV5-1, the J gene TRBJ1-2, with D maybe TRBD1 (5 bases). Germline assignment: CDR1 SGHRS and CDR2 YFSETQ. The CDR3 runs 15 residues. The V end lost 0 bases, the J end lost 5 bases, and 14 bases lay between the germline ends. The CDR3 coding sequence is TGCGCCAGCAGCTTGGTGCCGGGGGACGCATATGGCTACACCTTC. It is translated as CASSLVPGDAYGYTF.

This chain joins TRBV27 and TRBJ2-3; 7 bases fit TRBD2. The length of the CDR3 is 17 residues. Germline V CDR1 and CDR2: MNHEY, SMNVEV (reference sequence). V shed 3 bases, J shed 0 bases, and the junction held 9 bases outside the gene matches. The chain's CDR3 is CASSFTASGYSTDTQYF. The CDR3 DNA reads as TGTGCCAGCAGTTTCACCGCTAGCGGCTATAGCACAGATACGCAGTATTTT.

The J gene is TRBJ2-1, the V gene TRBV9; 8 bases agree with TRBD2. Germline assignment: CDR1 SGDLS and CDR2 YYNGEE. J gave up 10 bases and V 0 bases, and 6 bases lay outside the gene matches. The CDR3 spans 14 residues. The CDR3: CASSVGPPSGEQFF. The DNA of the CDR3 is TGTGCCAGCAGCGTAGGTCCCCCTAGCGGGGAGCAGTTCTTC.

The V gene is TRBV18, the J gene TRBJ2-3, with D possibly matching TRBD1 (6 bases). The germline V gene has CDR1 KGHSH and CDR2 LQKENI. This CDR3 has 14 residues. The V end was cut by 2 bases, the J end by 7 bases, with 13 bases between. The chain's CDR3 is CASSPDLGQNTQYF. CDR3 DNA sequence: TGTGCCAGCTCACCAGATCTGGGACAAAATACGCAGTATTTT.

The table lists this clone with a few counts. The chain recombines TRBV28 with TRBJ2-3; D gene uncertain. CDR3 length equals 14 residues. Germline assignment: CDR1 MDHEN and CDR2 SYDVKM. V was pared by 3 bases and J by 7 bases, with 14 bases between. CDR3 in DNA: TGTGCCAGCAGTTTCTCCGACTCGGTCCATACGCAGTATTTT. It is translated as CASSFSDSVHTQYF.